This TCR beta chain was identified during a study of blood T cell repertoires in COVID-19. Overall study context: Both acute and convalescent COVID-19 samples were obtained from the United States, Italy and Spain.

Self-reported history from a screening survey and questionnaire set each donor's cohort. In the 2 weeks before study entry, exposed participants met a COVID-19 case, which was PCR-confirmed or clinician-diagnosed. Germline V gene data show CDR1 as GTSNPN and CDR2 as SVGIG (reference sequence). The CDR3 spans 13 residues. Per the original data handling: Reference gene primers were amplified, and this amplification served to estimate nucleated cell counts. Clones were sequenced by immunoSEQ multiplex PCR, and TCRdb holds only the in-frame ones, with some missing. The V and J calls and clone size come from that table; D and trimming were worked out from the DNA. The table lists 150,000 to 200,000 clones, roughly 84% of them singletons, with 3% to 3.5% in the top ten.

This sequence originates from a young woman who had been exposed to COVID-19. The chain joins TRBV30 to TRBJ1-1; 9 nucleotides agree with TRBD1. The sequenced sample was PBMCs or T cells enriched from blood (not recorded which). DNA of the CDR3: TGTGCACAGGGGGCCCTGATCCGGACTGAAGCTTTCTTT. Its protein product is CAQGALIRTEAFF.